Sequencing of this TCR beta chain was carried out in a study of T cell repertoires in cytomegalovirus infection. At the level of the study: Researchers turned to recently identified HLA-C-restricted CMV epitopes as well as well-studied HLA-B-restricted ones. An indication of both CMV infection and matching HLA type came from public TCR beta signatures.

This clonotype was detected ten times or more. Its antigen remains unidentified. Findings and limits, study-wide: Cumulative frequency (of public TCR beta family members) identified carriers of CMV plus the relevant HLA. HLA-C-restricted, CMV-specific TCR beta clonotypes were dominant ex vivo.

TCRdb used MiXCR to reprocess the reads, holding one entry per CDR3 protein. The repertoire includes roughly 80,000 distinct CDR3 sequences, 20% to 30% of them detected once, and approximately 48% sits in the top ten. V lost 0 bases and J lost 4, with 15 bases in between. The CDR3 loop spans 16 amino acids. Germline-derived CDR1 and CDR2 are SGHDN and FVKESK. The rearrangement joins TRBV14 to TRBJ1-1, with no clear D. The sequenced sample was CD8+ T cells from cultured PBMCs, obtained from culture after CMV antigen stimulation. The source is a human donor in good health (CMV status not recorded). Some clones in this sample may be carry-over from other donors' samples. The CDR3 coding sequence is TGTGCCAGCAGCCAAGAGTCGCAGGACGCGGGCACTGAAGCTTTCTTT. Translating gives CASSQESQDAGTEAFF.